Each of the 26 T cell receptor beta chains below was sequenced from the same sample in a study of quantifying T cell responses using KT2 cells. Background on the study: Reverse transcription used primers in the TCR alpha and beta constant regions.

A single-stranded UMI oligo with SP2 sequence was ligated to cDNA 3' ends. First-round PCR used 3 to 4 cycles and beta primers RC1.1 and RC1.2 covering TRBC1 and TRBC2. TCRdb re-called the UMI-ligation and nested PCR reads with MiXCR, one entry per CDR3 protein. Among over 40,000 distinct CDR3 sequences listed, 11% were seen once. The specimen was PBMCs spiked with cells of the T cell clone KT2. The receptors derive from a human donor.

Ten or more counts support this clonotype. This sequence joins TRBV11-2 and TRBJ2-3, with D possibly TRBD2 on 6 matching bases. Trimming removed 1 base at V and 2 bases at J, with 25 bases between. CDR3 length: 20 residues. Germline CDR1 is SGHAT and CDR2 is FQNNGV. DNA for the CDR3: TGTGCCAGCAGCTTAGCCCCTTGGGGACGCGGGGAGCTCTCCACAGATACGCAGTATTTT. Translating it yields CASSLAPWGRGELSTDTQYF.

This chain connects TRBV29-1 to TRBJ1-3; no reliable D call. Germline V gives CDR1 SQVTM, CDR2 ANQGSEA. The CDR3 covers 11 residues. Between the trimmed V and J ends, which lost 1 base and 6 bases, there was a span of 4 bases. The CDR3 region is CSVEAQNTIYF. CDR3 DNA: TGCAGCGTTGAAGCCCAAAACACCATATATTTT.

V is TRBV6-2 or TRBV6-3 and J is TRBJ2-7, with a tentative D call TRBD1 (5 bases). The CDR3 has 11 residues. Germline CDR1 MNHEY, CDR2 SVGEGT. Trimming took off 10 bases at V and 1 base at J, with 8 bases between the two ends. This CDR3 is CATQVSYEQYF. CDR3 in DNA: TGTGCCACACAGGTTTCCTACGAGCAGTACTTC.

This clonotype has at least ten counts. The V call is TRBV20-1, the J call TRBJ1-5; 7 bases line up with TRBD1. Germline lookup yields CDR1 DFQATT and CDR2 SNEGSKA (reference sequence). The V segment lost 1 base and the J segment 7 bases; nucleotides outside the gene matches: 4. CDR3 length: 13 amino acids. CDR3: CSARVTRGQPQHF. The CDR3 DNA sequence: TGCAGTGCTAGAGTAACCAGGGGGCAGCCCCAGCATTTT.

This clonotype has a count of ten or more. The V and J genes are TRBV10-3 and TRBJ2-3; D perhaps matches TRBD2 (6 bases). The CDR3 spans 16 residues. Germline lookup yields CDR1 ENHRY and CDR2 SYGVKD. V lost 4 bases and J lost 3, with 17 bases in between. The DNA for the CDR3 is TGTGCCATCAGTGCCCTCGGTGGGGGAGGAACAGATACGCAGTATTTT. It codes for CAISALGGGGTDTQYF.

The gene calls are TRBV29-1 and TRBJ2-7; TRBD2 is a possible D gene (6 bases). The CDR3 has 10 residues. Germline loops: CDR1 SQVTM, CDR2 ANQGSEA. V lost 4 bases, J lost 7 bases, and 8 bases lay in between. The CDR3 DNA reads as TGCAGCGTTGGGGGGGAGGAGCAGTACTTC. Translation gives CSVGGEEQYF.

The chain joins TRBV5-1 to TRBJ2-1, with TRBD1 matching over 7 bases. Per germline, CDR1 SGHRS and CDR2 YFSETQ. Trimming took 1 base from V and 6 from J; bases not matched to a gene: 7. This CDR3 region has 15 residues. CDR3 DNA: TGCGCCAGCAGCTTGTTAGGGCAGGGGGTCAATGAGCAGTTCTTC. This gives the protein CASSLLGQGVNEQFF.

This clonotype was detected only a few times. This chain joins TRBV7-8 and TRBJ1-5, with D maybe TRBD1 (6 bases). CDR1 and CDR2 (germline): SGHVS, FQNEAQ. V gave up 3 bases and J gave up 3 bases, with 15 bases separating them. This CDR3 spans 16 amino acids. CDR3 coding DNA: TGTGCCAGCAGCTTCAATGCCAGGGGTTCCAATCAGCCCCAGCATTTT. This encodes CASSFNARGSNQPQHF.

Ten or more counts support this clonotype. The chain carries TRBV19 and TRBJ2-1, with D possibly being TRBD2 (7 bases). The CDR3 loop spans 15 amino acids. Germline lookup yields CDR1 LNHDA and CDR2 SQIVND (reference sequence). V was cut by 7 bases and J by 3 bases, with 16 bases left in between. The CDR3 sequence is CASTPSRGGYNEQFF. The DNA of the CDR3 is TGTGCCAGTACCCCATCGAGGGGGGGCTACAATGAGCAGTTCTTC.

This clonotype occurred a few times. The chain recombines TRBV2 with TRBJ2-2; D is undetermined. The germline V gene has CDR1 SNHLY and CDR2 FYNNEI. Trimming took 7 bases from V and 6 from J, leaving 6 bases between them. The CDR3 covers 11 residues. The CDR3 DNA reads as TGTGCCAGCATTAGGGCCGGGGAGCTGTTTTTT. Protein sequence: CASIRAGELFF.

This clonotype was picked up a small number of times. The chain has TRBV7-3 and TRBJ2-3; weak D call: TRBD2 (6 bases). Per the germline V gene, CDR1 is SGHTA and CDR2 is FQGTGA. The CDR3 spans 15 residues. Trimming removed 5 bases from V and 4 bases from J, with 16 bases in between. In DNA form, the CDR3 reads TGTGCCAGCAGCCGCCGGGCAGCTAGCGCAGATACGCAGTATTTT. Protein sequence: CASSRRAASADTQYF.

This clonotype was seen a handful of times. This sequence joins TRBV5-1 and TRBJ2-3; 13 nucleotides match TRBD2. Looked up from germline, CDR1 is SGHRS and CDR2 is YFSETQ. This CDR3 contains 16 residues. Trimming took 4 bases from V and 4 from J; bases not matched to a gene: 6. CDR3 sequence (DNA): TGCGCCAGCAGCCAGGGACTAGCGGGATCGGCAGATACGCAGTATTTT. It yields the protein CASSQGLAGSADTQYF.

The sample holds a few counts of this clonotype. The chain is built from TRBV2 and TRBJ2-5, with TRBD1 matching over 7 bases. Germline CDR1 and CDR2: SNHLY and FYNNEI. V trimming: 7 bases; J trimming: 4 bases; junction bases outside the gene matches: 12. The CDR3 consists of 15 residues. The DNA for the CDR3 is TGTGCCAGCAAGGAAGACAGGGCTTCCTCAGAGACCCAGTACTTC. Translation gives CASKEDRASSETQYF.

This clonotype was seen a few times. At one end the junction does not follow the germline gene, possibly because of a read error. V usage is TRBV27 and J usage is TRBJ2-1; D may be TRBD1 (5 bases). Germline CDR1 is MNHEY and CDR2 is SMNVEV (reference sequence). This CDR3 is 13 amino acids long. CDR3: CASSTQVGVGQFF. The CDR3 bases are TGTGCTAGCAGTACTCAGGTAGGGGTTGGGCAGTTCTTC.

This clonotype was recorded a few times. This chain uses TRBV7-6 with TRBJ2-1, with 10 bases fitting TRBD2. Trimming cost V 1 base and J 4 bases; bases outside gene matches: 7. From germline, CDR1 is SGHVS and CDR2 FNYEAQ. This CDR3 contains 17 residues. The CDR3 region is CASSLVPLAGAYNEQFF. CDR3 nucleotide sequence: TGTGCCAGCAGCTTAGTCCCCCTAGCGGGAGCATACAATGAGCAGTTCTTC.

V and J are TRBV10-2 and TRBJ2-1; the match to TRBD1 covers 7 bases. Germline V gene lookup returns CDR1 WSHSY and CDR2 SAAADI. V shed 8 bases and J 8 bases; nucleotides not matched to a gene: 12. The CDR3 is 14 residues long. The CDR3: CASRGQRRVDEQFF. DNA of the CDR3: TGCGCCAGCCGGGGACAGCGCCGGGTGGATGAGCAGTTCTTC.

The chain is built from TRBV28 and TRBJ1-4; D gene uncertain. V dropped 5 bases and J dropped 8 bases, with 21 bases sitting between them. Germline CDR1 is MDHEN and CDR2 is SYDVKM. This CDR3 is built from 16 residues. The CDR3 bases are TGTGCCAGCAGTCCTCGCGGTGGGGTATACCGAGAAAAACTGTTTTTT. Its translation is CASSPRGGVYREKLFF. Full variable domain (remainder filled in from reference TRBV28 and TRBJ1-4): DVKVTQSSRYLVKRTGEKVFLECVQDMDHENMFWYRQDPGLGLRLIYFSYDVKMKEKGDIPEGYSVSREKKERFSLILESASTNQTSMYLCASSPRGGVYREKLFFGSGTQLSVL.

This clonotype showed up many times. DNA for the CDR3: TGTGCCAGCCGTACCCCCCTTAACACCGGGGAGCTGTTTTTT. Translation: CASRTPLNTGELFF. This sequence joins TRBV11-2 and TRBJ2-2; no firm D call. V was trimmed by 8 bases and J by 2 bases, leaving 12 bases between them. Germline CDR1 is SGHAT and CDR2 is FQNNGV. This CDR3 spans 14 amino acids. Combining the CDR3 with reference TRBV11-2 and TRBJ2-2 gives the whole variable domain EAGVAQSPRYKIIEKRQSVAFWCNPISGHATLYWYQQILGQGPKLLIQFQNNGVVDDSQLPKDRFSAERLKGVDSTLKIQPAKLEDSAVYLCASRTPLNTGELFFGEGSRLTVL.

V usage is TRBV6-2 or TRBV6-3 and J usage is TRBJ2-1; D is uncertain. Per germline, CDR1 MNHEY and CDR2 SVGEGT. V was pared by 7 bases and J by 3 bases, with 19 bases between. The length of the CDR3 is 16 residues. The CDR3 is CASKKPVGGDYNEQFF. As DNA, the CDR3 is TGTGCCAGCAAAAAGCCGGTCGGTGGGGACTACAATGAGCAGTTCTTC.

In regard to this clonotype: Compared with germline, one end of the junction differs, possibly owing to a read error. As DNA, the CDR3 is TGTGCCAGCGGGGTTGGGGCCCGGGACTTC. Protein: CASGVGARDF. This chain joins TRBV3-1 and TRBJ2-5; D perhaps matches TRBD1 (5 bases). Germline CDR1 is LGHDT and CDR2 is YNNKEL (reference sequence). The CDR3 consists of 10 residues.

The CDR3 here is CASSLGSPNTDTQYF. Here the CDR3 DNA reads TGTGCCAGCAGCTTAGGTAGTCCAAACACAGATACGCAGTATTTT. The chain uses TRBV11-2 and TRBJ2-3; D is unresolved. This CDR3 contains 15 residues. CDR1 SGHAT and CDR2 FQNNGV come from the germline V gene. Trimming took off 1 base at V and 2 bases at J, with 10 bases between the two ends.

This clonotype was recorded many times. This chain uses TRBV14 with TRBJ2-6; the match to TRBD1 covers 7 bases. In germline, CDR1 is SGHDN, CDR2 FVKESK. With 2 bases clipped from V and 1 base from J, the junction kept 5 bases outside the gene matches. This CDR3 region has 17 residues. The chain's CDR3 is CASSQYRGTSGANVLTF. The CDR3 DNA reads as TGTGCCAGCAGCCAATACAGGGGAACTTCTGGGGCCAACGTCCTGACTTTC.

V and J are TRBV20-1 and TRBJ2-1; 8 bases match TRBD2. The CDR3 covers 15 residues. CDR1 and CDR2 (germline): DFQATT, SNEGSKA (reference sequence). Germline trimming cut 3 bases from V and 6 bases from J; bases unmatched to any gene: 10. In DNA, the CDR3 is TGCAGTGCTAGTCGGGGACTAGTTGTGCTCAATGAGCAGTTCTTC. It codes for CSASRGLVVLNEQFF.

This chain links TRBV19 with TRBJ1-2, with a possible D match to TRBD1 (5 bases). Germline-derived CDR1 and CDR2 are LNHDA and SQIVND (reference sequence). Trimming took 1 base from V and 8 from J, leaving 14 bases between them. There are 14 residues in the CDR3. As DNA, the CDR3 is TGTGCCAGTAGTATAGGGGGCCAAACCATCGGCTACACCTTC. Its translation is CASSIGGQTIGYTF.

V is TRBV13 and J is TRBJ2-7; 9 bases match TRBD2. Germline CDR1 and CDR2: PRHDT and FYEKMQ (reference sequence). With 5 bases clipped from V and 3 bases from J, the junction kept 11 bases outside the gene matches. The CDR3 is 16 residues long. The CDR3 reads CASSRGLAGQRYEQYF. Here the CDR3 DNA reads TGTGCCAGCAGCCGGGGCCTAGCGGGGCAGCGCTACGAGCAGTACTTC.

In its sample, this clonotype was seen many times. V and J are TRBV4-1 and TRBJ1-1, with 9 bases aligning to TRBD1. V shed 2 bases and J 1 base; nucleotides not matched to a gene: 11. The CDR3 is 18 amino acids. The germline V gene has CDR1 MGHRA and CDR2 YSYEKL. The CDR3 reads CASSQNPVRQGGNTEAFF. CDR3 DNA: TGCGCCAGCAGCCAAAACCCGGTGAGACAGGGGGGGAACACTGAAGCTTTCTTT.